This TCR beta chain was found in a study of blood T cell repertoires in COVID-19. The wider study: The United States, Italy and Spain provided the acute and convalescent COVID-19 samples. T cells, B-cell-depleted T cells, or PBMCs supplied cDNA or gDNA.

The V gene's germline CDR1 is KGHSH and CDR2 LQKENI. The CDR3 is 13 amino acids. J lost 8 bases, V lost 3 bases, and 6 bases had no gene match. As processed by the authors: Estimation of nucleated cell counts was performed using reference gene primer amplification. Clones were sequenced by immunoSEQ multiplex PCR, and TCRdb holds only the in-frame ones, with some missing. The V and J calls and clone size were taken over from that table, and D and trimming were inferred from the DNA. The table has 150,000 or so clones, about 90% seen once; the top ten hold 0.5% to 0.55%. The source is a man aged 50 to 59 with acute or convalescent COVID-19. The chain combines TRBV18 with TRBJ1-1; 7 bases line up with TRBD1. Specimen: peripheral blood. CDR3 sequence reads: CASSPGQSREAFF. The CDR3 nucleotides read TGTGCCAGCTCACCGGGACAGTCCCGAGAAGCTTTCTTT.